This entry lists 13 T cell receptor beta chains sequenced from one sample in a study of blood T cell repertoires in COVID-19. Produced via immunoSEQ multiplex PCR; TCRdb's table is partial and in-frame only. This table holds about 200,000 clones, about 83% found once. Sequenced sample: peripheral blood. The receptors originated from a middle-aged woman with active or convalescent COVID-19.

The rearrangement links TRBV18 to TRBJ2-1; 9 bases agree with TRBD2. V was clipped by 0 bases and J by 7 bases; unmatched bases: 7. The germline CDR1 and CDR2 sequences are KGHSH and LQKENI. The CDR3 has 16 residues. CDR3 region: CASSPPTSGIRNEQFF. CDR3 in DNA: TGTGCCAGCTCACCACCGACTAGCGGAATAAGGAATGAGCAGTTCTTC.

In its sample, this clone was seen a few times. The chain is built from TRBV7-9 and TRBJ2-5, with 7 bases matching TRBD2. The CDR3 spans 19 residues. V shed 8 bases, J shed 2 bases, and the junction held 23 bases outside the gene matches. Germline CDR1 SEHNR, CDR2 FQNEAQ (reference sequence). The chain's CDR3 is CASRPRTGREGVHQETQYF. The CDR3 DNA reads TGTGCCAGCCGCCCCCGGACGGGCAGGGAGGGTGTTCATCAAGAGACCCAGTACTTC.

The V call is TRBV7-3, the J call TRBJ1-1; TRBD1 might be the D (6 bases). The V gene's germline CDR1 is SGHTA and CDR2 FQGTGA. With 4 bases removed from V and 5 bases from J, the gap between germline ends came to 14 bases. The CDR3 covers 14 residues. CDR3 loop: CASSSKTGLTEAFF. The DNA for the CDR3 is TGTGCCAGCAGCTCTAAAACAGGGTTAACTGAAGCTTTCTTT.

The rearrangement links TRBV19 to TRBJ1-2; D perhaps matches TRBD1 (6 bases). The V and J ends lost 5 bases and 0 bases respectively, with 13 bases between them. The CDR3 runs to 15 residues. Germline-derived CDR1 and CDR2 are LNHDA and SQIVND (reference sequence). DNA for the CDR3: TGTGCCAGTAGTTCCCCGGACAGAGCTAACTATGGCTACACCTTC. Protein sequence: CASSSPDRANYGYTF. Using reference TRBV19 and TRBJ1-2 for the parts outside the CDR3, the full variable domain is DGGITQSPKYLFRKEGQNVTLSCEQNLNHDAMYWYRQDPGQGLRLIYYSQIVNDFQKGDIAEGYSVSREKKESFPLTVTSAQKNPTAFYLCASSSPDRANYGYTFGSGTRLTVV.

The sample holds a few counts of this clone. V and J are TRBV23-1 and TRBJ1-2, with TRBD1 matching 10 bases. TRBV23-1 has ORF status, its function being uncertain. J was trimmed by 0 bases and V by 4 bases; bases with no gene match: 8. This CDR3 is 17 amino acids long. The CDR3 loop is CASSRGQGEGTNYGYTF. The DNA of the CDR3 is TGCGCCAGCAGTCGTGGACAGGGGGAAGGTACTAACTATGGCTACACCTTC.

This sequence joins TRBV7-2 and TRBJ1-2; tentative D call: TRBD1 (6 bases). The germline V gene has CDR1 SGHTA and CDR2 FQGNSA. V lost 2 bases and J 8 bases, leaving 12 bases between the germline ends. There are 13 residues in the CDR3. The CDR3 DNA reads TGTGCCAGCAGCTTATGGGCAGGGGAAGGCTACACCTTC. As protein: CASSLWAGEGYTF.

This clone was seen once. The gene calls are TRBV28 and TRBJ2-7; D gene uncertain. The V end was cut by 2 bases, the J end by 5 bases, with 7 bases between. CDR1 and CDR2 (germline): MDHEN, SYDVKM. The CDR3 sequence is 12 residues long. CDR3 loop: CASSLEYHEQYF. As DNA, the CDR3 is TGTGCCAGCAGTTTAGAGTATCACGAGCAGTACTTC. Full variable domain (rest looked up from reference TRBV28 and TRBJ2-7): DVKVTQSSRYLVKRTGEKVFLECVQDMDHENMFWYRQDPGLGLRLIYFSYDVKMKEKGDIPEGYSVSREKKERFSLILESASTNQTSMYLCASSLEYHEQYFGPGTRLTVT.

The chain recombines TRBV19 with TRBJ1-4; a weak D match, TRBD1 (5 bases). This CDR3 has 13 residues. Looked up from germline, CDR1 is LNHDA and CDR2 is SQIVND (reference sequence). Trimming stripped 4 bases from V and 4 bases from J, with 7 bases between. This CDR3 reads CASSRGVNEKLFF. DNA for the CDR3: TGTGCCAGTAGTAGGGGCGTTAATGAAAAACTGTTTTTT.

The genes are TRBV13 and TRBJ1-2, with TRBD1 identical over 8 bases. Germline-derived CDR1 and CDR2 are PRHDT and FYEKMQ (reference sequence). The length of the CDR3 is 17 residues. V lost 5 bases, J lost 3 bases, and 14 bases stayed unmatched. For the CDR3, the DNA is TGTGCCAGCAGCCTACTCAGCTCAGGGGGCGCGGACTATGGCTACACCTTC. Translated, it gives CASSLLSSGGADYGYTF. Based on the CDR3 plus reference TRBV13 and TRBJ1-2, the full variable domain is AAGVIQSPRHLIKEKRETATLKCYPIPRHDTVYWYQQGPGQDPQFLISFYEKMQSDKGSIPDRFSAQQFSDYHSELNMSSLELGDSALYFCASSLLSSGGADYGYTFGSGTRLTVV.

The DNA for the CDR3 is TGCGCCAGCAGCTTGTCTAGCGATTCAACAGATACGCAGTATTTT. Translation gives CASSLSSDSTDTQYF. The V call is TRBV5-1, the J call TRBJ2-3; possible D gene TRBD2, 6 bases. This CDR3 is 15 amino acids long. Germline V lookup: CDR1 SGHRS, CDR2 YFSETQ. Trimming pared 1 base from V and 3 bases from J, leaving 12 bases between.

The J gene is TRBJ2-2, the V gene TRBV24-1; 11 bases align to TRBD1. The J segment lost 6 bases and the V segment lost 0 bases, leaving 5 bases of the junction unmatched. The V gene's germline CDR1 is KGHDR and CDR2 SFDVKD. This CDR3 has 17 amino acids. This CDR3 reads CATSDLSGTGGAGELFF. The CDR3 DNA follows: TGTGCCACCAGTGATTTGTCCGGGACAGGGGGAGCCGGGGAGCTGTTTTTT.

The rearrangement links TRBV24-1 to TRBJ1-5; no clear D gene. The CDR3 covers 14 residues. V was clipped by 1 base and J by 7 bases, with 10 bases between them. CDR1 and CDR2 from the germline V gene are KGHDR and SFDVKD. This chain's CDR3 is CATSDLWISQPQHF. Written as DNA, the CDR3 is TGTGCCACCAGTGATTTATGGATTAGCCAGCCCCAGCATTTT.

The chain recombines TRBV5-1 with TRBJ1-1; D is ambiguous. The CDR3 totals 15 residues. The V and J ends lost 0 bases and 4 bases respectively, with 13 bases between them. Per germline, CDR1 SGHRS and CDR2 YFSETQ. The CDR3 bases are TGCGCCAGCAGCTTGGCCGAATTCGGGGTCACTGAAGCTTTCTTT. The encoded protein is CASSLAEFGVTEAFF.